The entry below gives a single T cell receptor (beta chain) sequence along with its context. One junction end does not reproduce the germline sequence, and a read error may be involved. TCRdb processed the 5' RACE reads anew with MiXCR; each CDR3 protein has one entry. The sample records approximately 240,000 distinct CDR3 sequences, over 15% being singletons. The data were obtained in a study of T-cell memory formation after mild COVID-19. The CDR3 extends over 13 amino acids. The germline V gene has CDR1 SGDLS and CDR2 YYNGEE. Sequencing used PBMCs or a T cell subset sorted from them (not recorded which). This rearrangement joins TRBV9 to TRBJ1-1; the D gene is possibly TRBD1 (5 bases). The source is a man aged 18-30 years who had mild COVID-19 (a few samples of this study predate the infection). Cell type and time point are not known. The CDR3 DNA is TGTGACAGCAGCCTAGGGACGGAGCTTGAAGCTTTCTTT. This codes for CDSSLGTELEAFF.